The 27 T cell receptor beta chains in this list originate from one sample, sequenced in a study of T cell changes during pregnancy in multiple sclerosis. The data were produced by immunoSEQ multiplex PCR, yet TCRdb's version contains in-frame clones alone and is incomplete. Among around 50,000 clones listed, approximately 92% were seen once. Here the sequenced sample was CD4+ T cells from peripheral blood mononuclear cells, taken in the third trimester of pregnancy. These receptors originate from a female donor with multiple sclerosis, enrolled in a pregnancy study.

The CDR3 DNA reads TGTGCCAGCTCACCGGGACAGGCTGTCTACAATGAGCAGTTCTTC. Translation gives CASSPGQAVYNEQFF. V usage is TRBV18 and J usage is TRBJ2-1; the match to TRBD1 covers 8 bases. The CDR3 spans 15 residues. Germline V gene sequence: CDR1 KGHSH, CDR2 LQKENI. J gave up 3 bases and V 3 bases, and 4 bases lay outside the gene matches.

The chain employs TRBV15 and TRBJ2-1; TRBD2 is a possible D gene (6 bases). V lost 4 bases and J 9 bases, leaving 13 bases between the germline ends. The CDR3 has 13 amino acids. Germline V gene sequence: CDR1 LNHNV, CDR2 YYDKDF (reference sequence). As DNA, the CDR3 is TGTGCCACCAGCAAACATATAGCGGCTGAGCAGTTCTTC. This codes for CATSKHIAAEQFF.

The CDR3 DNA follows: TGTGCCAGCAGCCAGAGACTAGCGGGAGGAACAAGCTCCTACGAGCAGTACTTC. Translation gives CASSQRLAGGTSSYEQYF. The J gene is TRBJ2-7, the V gene TRBV4-2, with TRBD2 identical over 13 bases. CDR1 LGHNA and CDR2 YNFKEQ come from the germline V gene. The CDR3 contains 18 residues. The V segment lost 3 bases and the J segment 0 bases; nucleotides outside the gene matches: 8.

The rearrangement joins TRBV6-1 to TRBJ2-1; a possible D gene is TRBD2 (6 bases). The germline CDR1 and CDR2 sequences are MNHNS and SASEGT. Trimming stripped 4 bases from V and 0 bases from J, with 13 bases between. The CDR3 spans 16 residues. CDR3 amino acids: CASSATSPSSYNEQFF. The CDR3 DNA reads TGTGCCAGCAGTGCGACTAGTCCTAGCTCCTACAATGAGCAGTTCTTC.

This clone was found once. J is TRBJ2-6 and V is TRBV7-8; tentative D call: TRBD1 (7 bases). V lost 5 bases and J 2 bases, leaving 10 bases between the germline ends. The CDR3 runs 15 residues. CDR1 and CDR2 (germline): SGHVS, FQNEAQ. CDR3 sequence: CASSPGGTGANVLTF. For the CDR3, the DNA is TGTGCCAGCAGCCCAGGGGGGACTGGGGCCAACGTCCTGACTTTC.

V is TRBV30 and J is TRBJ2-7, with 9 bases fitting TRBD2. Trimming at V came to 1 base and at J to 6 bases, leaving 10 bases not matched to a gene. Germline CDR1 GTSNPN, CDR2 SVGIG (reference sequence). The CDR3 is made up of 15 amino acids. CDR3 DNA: TGTGCCTGGAGTGAGACTAGCGGACCTGTTGGCGAGCAGTACTTC. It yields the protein CAWSETSGPVGEQYF.

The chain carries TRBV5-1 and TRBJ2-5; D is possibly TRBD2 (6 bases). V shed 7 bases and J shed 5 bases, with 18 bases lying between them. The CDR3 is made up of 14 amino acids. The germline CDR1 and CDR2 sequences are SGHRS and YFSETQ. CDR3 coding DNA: TGCGCCAGCGGATTAGCGGCGGGGCGGGAGACCCAGTACTTC. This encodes CASGLAAGRETQYF. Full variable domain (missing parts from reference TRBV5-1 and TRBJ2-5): KAGVTQTPRYLIKTRGQQVTLSCSPISGHRSVSWYQQTPGQGLQFLFEYFSETQRNKGNFPGRFSGRQFSNSRSEMNVSTLELGDSALYLCASGLAAGRETQYFGPGTRLLVL.

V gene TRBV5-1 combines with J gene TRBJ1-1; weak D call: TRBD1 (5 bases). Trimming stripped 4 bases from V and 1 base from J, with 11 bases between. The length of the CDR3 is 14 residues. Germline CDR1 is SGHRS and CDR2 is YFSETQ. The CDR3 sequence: CASSEDRPNTEAFF. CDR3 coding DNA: TGCGCCAGCAGCGAAGACAGACCGAACACTGAAGCTTTCTTT.

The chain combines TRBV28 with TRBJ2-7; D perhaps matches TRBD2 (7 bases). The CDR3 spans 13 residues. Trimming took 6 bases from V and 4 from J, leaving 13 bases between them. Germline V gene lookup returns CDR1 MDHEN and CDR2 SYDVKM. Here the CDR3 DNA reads TGTGCCAGCAGGGGGGGGGCACAGTACGAGCAGTACTTC. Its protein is CASRGGAQYEQYF.

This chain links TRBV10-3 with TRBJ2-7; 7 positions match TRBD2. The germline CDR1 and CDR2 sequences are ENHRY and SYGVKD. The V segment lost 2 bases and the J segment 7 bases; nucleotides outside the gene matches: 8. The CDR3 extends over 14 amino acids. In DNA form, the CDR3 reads TGTGCCATCAGTGAGGTGGCGGGAGCGGGGGAGCAGTACTTC. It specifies CAISEVAGAGEQYF.

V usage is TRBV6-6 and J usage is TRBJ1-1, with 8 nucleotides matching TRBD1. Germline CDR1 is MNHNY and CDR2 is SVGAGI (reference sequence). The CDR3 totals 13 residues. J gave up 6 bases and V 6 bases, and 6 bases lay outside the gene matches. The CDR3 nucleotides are TGTGCCAGCAGCCTGGACAGGGACTCTGAAGCTTTCTTT. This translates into CASSLDRDSEAFF.

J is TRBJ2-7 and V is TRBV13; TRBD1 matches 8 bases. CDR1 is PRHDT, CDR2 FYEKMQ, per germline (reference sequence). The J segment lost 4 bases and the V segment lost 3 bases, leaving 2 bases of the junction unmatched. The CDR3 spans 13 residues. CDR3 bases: TGTGCCAGCAGCTTGACAGGGGTGTACGAGCAGTACTTC. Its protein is CASSLTGVYEQYF.

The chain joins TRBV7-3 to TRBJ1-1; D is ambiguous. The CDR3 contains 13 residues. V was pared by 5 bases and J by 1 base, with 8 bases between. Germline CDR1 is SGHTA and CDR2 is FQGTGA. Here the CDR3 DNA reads TGTGCCAGCAGCAGTCGCGGGAACACTGAAGCTTTCTTT. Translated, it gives CASSSRGNTEAFF. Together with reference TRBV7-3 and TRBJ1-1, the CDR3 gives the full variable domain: GAGVSQTPSNKVTEKGKYVELRCDPISGHTALYWYRQSLGQGPEFLIYFQGTGAADDSGLPNDRFFAVRPEGSVSTLKIQRTERGDSAVYLCASSSRGNTEAFFGQGTRLTVV.

The CDR3 loop is CASSLGLADYNEQFF. CDR3 DNA: TGTGCCAGCAGCTTAGGACTAGCGGACTACAATGAGCAGTTCTTC. V is TRBV7-8 and J is TRBJ2-1; 9 positions agree with TRBD2. This CDR3 is built from 15 residues. Losses at the gene ends were 1 base for V and 3 bases for J; bases not matched to a gene: 1. In germline, CDR1 is SGHVS, CDR2 FQNEAQ.

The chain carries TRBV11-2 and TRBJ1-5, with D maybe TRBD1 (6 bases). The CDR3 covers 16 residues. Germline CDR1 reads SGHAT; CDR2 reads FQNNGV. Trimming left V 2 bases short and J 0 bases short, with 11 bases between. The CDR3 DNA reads TGTGCCAGCAGCTTAAGGGCAGGGGATAGCAATCAGCCCCAGCATTTT. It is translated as CASSLRAGDSNQPQHF.

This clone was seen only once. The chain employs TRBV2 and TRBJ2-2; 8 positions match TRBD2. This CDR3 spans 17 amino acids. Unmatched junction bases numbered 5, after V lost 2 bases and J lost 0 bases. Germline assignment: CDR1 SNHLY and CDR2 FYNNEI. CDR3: CASSELAGTANTGELFF. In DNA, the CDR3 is TGTGCCAGCAGTGAATTAGCGGGAACCGCGAACACCGGGGAGCTGTTTTTT.

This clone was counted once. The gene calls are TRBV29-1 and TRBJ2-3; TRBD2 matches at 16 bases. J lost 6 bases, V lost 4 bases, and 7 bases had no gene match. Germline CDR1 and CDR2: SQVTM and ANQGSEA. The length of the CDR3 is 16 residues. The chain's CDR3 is CSVAGLAGGTSDTQYF. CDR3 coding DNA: TGCAGCGTTGCGGGACTAGCGGGAGGGACCTCCGATACGCAGTATTTT.

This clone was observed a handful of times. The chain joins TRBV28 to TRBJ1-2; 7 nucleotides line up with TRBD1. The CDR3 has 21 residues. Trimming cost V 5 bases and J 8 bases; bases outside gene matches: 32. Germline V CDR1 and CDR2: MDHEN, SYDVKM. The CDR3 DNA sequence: TGTGCCAGCAGTCCCCAGGGGACAGACCACACTACAATCTATGACGGGGTGGGCTACACCTTC. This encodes CASSPQGTDHTTIYDGVGYTF.

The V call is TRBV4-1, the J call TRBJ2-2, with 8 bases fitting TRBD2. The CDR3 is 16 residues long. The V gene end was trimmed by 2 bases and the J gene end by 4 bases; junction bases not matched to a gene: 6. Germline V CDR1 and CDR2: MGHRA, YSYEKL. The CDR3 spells CASSQPSSGITGELFF. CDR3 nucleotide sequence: TGCGCCAGCAGCCAACCTAGTAGCGGGATCACCGGGGAGCTGTTTTTT.

The chain's CDR3 is CASSDREATDTQYF. CDR3 nucleotides: TGTGCCAGTAGTGACAGGGAGGCGACAGATACGCAGTATTTT. J is TRBJ2-3 and V is TRBV19, with D possibly matching TRBD1 (7 bases). The CDR3 loop spans 14 amino acids. Germline V gene data show CDR1 as LNHDA and CDR2 as SQIVND (reference sequence). Trimming pared 5 bases from V and 3 bases from J, leaving 12 bases between.

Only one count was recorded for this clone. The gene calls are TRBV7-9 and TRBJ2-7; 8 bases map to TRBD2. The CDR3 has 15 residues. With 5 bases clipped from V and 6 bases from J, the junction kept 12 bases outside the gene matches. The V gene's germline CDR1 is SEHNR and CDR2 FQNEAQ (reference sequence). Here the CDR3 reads CASSPQGPGLAEQYF. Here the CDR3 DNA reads TGTGCCAGCAGCCCGCAGGGTCCTGGACTAGCCGAGCAGTACTTC.

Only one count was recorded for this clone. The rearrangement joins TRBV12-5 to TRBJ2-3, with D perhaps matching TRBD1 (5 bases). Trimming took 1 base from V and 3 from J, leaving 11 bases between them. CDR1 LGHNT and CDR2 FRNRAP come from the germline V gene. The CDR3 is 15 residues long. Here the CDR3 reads CASGLGQGSTDTQYF. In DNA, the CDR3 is TGTGCTAGTGGTTTGGGGCAGGGTAGTACAGATACGCAGTATTTT.

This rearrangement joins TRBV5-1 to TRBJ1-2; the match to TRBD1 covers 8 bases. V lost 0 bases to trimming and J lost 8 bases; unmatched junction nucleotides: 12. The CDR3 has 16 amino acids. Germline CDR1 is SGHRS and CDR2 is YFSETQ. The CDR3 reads CASSLVVQGASKGYTF. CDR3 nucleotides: TGCGCCAGCAGCTTGGTGGTCCAGGGGGCCTCTAAAGGCTACACCTTC.

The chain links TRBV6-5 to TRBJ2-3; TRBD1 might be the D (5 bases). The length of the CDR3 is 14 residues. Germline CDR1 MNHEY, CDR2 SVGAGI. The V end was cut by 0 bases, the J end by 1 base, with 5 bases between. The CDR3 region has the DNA TGTGCCAGCAGTTACTCGACAGGCACAGATACGCAGTATTTT. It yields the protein CASSYSTGTDTQYF.

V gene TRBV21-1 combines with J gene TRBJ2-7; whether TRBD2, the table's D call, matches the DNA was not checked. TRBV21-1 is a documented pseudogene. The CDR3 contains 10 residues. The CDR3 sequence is CASSTPRGDF. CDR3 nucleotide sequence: TGTGCCAGCAGCACCCCACGCGGGGACTTC.

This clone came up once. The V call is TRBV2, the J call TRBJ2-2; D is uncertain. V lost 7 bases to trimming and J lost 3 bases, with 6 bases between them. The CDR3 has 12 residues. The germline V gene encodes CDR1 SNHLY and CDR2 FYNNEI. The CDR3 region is CASTSYTGELFF. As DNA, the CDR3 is TGTGCCAGCACCAGTTACACCGGGGAGCTGTTTTTT.

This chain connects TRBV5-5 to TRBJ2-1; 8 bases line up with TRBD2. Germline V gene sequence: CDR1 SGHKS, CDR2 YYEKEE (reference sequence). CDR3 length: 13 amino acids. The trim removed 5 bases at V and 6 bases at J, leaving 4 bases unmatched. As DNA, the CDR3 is TGTGCCAGCAGGGTGACTAGCGCCAATGAGCAGTTCTTC. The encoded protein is CASRVTSANEQFF.